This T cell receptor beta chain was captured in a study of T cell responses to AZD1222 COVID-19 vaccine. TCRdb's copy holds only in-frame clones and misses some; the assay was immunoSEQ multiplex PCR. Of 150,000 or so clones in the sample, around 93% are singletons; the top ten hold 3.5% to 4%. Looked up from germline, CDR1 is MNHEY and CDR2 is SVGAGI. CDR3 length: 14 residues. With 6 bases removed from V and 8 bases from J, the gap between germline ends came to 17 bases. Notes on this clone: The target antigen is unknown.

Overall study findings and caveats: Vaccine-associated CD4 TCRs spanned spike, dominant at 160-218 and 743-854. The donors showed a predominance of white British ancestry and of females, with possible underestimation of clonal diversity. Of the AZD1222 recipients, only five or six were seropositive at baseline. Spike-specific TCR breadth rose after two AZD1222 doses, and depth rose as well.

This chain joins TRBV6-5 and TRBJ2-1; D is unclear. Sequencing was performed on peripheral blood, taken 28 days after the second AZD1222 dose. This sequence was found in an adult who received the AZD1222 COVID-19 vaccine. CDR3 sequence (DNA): TGTGCCAGCAGCCTCCGGACCCCTGGGGATGAGCAGTTCTTC. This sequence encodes CASSLRTPGDEQFF.